This T cell receptor beta chain was found in a study of T cells of healthy individuals. TCRdb re-called the 5' RACE reads through MiXCR, storing one row per CDR3 protein. Counted here are some 85,000 distinct CDR3 sequences, around 5.1% occurring once; the ten biggest clones make up 7.5% to 9.5%. V was pared by 2 bases and J by 1 base, with 11 bases of the junction left unmatched. Germline-derived CDR1 and CDR2 are LGHNA and YNFKEQ. The CDR3 totals 17 residues. At least ten counts were recorded for this clonotype. This receptor was identified in a female donor in good health. The chain employs TRBV4-2 and TRBJ2-7; 7 positions match TRBD1. In DNA, the CDR3 is TGTGCCAGCAGCCAAATCCTTCGACAGGGTACGTCCTACGAGCAGTACTTC. Translation: CASSQILRQGTSYEQYF.